This T cell receptor beta chain derives from a study of cytomegalovirus exposure and HLA in healthy donors. PCR used 60 Vbeta primers and 13 Jbeta primers. Clones were sequenced by immunoSEQ multiplex PCR, and TCRdb holds only the in-frame ones, with some missing. The data show some 120,000 clones, roughly 78% seen once. The table lists this clone with a count of one. The sample comprised PBMCs. The clonotype was recovered from a male donor in good health and CMV-seronegative.

The CDR3 nucleotides are TGTGCCAGCAGCTCTCAGGCCAGCGGGATTTTCTTGGGTGAGCAGTTCTTC. This gives the protein CASSSQASGIFLGEQFF. The V gene is TRBV7-6, the J gene TRBJ2-1; 7 bases agree with TRBD2. This CDR3 has 17 residues. Losses at the gene ends were 4 bases for V and 9 bases for J; bases not matched to a gene: 18. Germline CDR1 SGHVS, CDR2 FNYEAQ.